Described below is a single T cell receptor beta chain sequence and its context. The antigen remains unidentified. The CDR3 is made up of 12 amino acids. The germline CDR1 and CDR2 sequences are MNHNY and SVGAGI (reference sequence). These data come from a study of T cells expressing NK-cell markers. Study-wide points: The study did not resolve the HCMV specificity of expanded NKG2C+ T cell clones.

TCRdb re-called the 5' RACE reads; one entry per CDR3 protein, DNA not given. The sample table includes 350,000 to 450,000 distinct CDR3 sequences. What was sequenced was blood T cells: a sorted CD56 or NKG2C T cell subset, CD4+ or CD8+ T cells, or bulk PBMC T cells (not recorded which). V is TRBV6-6 and J is TRBJ1-2; no DNA is available, so the TRBD1 call from TCRdb remains unchecked. The clonotype originates from a man aged 18 to 69 in good health. CDR3 in amino acids: CASTVGERGYTF.